This T cell receptor beta chain is from a study of cytomegalovirus exposure and HLA in healthy donors. Overall study findings and caveats: Accounts indicate the classifier identified cytomegalovirus status with strong specificity and sensitivity. Among TCR beta chains of equal frequency, HLA-associated ones were more clonally expanded in a later analysis. In a later analysis, at a false discovery rate of 0.05, under 20,000 TCR beta sequences matched HLA alleles. It was in a later analysis that TCR association rates were seen to vary by HLA locus, highest for DRB1 and lowest for HLA-C.

A word on this clone: Its antigen remains unknown.

The PCR used 60 Vbeta and 13 Jbeta primers. Repertoires were generated with immunoSEQ multiplex PCR, while TCRdb's copy carries only in-frame clones and drops some. The listing contains about 55,000 clones. CDR1 SEHNR and CDR2 FQNEAQ come from the germline V gene (reference sequence). There are 15 residues in the CDR3. V was trimmed by 6 bases and J by 5 bases, leaving 19 bases between them. This receptor was taken from a man between 45 and 60 years old in good health and CMV-seropositive. The V and J genes are TRBV7-9 and TRBJ1-1, with unresolved D. The specimen sequenced was PBMCs. DNA of the CDR3: TGTGCCAGCAGTCGATTCCAGGTAGGATATACTGAAGCTTTCTTT. This sequence encodes CASSRFQVGYTEAFF.